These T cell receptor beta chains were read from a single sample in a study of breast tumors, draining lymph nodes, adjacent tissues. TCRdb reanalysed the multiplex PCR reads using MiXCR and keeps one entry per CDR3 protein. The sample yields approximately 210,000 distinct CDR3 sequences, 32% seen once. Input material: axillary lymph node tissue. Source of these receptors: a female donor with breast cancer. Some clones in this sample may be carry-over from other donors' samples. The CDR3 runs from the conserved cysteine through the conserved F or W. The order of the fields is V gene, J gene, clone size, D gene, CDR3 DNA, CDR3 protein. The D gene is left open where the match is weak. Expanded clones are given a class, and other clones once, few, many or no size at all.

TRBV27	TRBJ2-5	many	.	TGTGCCAGTCGTCGGGCAGGGGCCCCTCAAGAGACCCAGTACTTC	CASRRAGAPQETQYF
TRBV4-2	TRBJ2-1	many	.	TGTGCCAGCACCTCCGTGGCCAGGGGGGGCAATGAGCAGTTCTTC	CASTSVARGGNEQFF
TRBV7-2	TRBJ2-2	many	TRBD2	TGTGCCAGCAGCCGAAGGTCGAGCAGCGGGAGCAGAATCGGGGAGCTGTTTTTT	CASSRRSSSGSRIGELFF
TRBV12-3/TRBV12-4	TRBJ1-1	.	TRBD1	TGTGCCAGCAGCCGCCCGGACAGGGGTACTGAAGCTTTCTTT	CASSRPDRGTEAFF
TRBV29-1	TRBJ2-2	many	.	TGCAGCGTTGGGGGGACCTACACCGGGGAGCTGTTTTTT	CSVGGTYTGELFF
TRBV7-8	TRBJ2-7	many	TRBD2	TGTGCCAGCAGCTTAGGTGGGACTAGCGAGCTATACGAGCAGTACTTC	CASSLGGTSELYEQYF
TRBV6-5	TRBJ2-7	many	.	TGTGCCAGCAGTCACCGGTCCGGATACGAGCAGTACTTC	CASSHRSGYEQYF
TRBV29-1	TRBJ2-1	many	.	TGCAGCGTGGGGGACTTCCTGGGAAATGAGCAGTTCTTC	CSVGDFLGNEQFF
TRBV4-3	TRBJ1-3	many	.	TGCGCCAGCAGCCGCCACGGGCCAGCTGGAAACACCATATATTTT	CASSRHGPAGNTIYF
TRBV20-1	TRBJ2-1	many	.	TGCAGTGCTAGAGAGGGACCGGCGCCGCGGGGAGAGCAGTTCTTC	CSAREGPAPRGEQFF
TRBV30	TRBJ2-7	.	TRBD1	TGTGCCCGGAGTCCCTACCGACAGGGGCCCGAGGGCTCTTACGAGCAGTACTTC	CARSPYRQGPEGSYEQYF
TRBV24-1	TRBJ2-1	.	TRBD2	TGTGCCACCAGTGCTAGAATCGCGGGAGGGCCTCAAAATGAGCAGTTCTTC	CATSARIAGGPQNEQFF
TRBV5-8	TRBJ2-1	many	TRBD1	TGTGCCAGCAGCTCCCGACAGGGGATATACAATGAGCAGTTCTTC	CASSSRQGIYNEQFF
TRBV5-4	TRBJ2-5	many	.	TGTGCCAGCAGCTTGGCCGGGACTCGTGGGACCCAGTACTTC	CASSLAGTRGTQYF
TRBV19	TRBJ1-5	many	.	TGTGCCAGTTGCCTGGGACACGGAAATCAGCCCCAGCATTTT	CASCLGHGNQPQHF
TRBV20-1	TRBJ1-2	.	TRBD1	TGCAGTGCTAAGCCGGACAGGGGGGGTGGCTACACCTTC	CSAKPDRGGGYTF
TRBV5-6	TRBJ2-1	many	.	TGTGCCAGCAGCTTGGGCGGTGGGCTAGCGCCCCTAAGGCTGTTCTTC	CASSLGGGLAPLRLFF
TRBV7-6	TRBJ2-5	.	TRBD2	TGTGCCAGCAGCCCCAGACTAGCGGGAGAGACCCAGTACTTC	CASSPRLAGETQYF
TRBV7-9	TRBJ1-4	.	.	TGTGCCAGCAGCCCTACGGGACTGTTTTTT	CASSPTGLFF
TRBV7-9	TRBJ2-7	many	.	TGTGCCAGCAGCGCTACAGGGATCTCCTACGAGCAGTACTTC	CASSATGISYEQYF
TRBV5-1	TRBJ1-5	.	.	TGCGCCAGCAGCTTCCGGGACAAATATCACCCCCAGCATTTT	CASSFRDKYHPQHF
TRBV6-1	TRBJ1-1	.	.	TGTGCCAGCAGTGAGGAATTCTTTACGGGCGGGGAGGCTTTCTTT	CASSEEFFTGGEAFF
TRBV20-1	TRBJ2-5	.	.	TGCAGTGCTCCCCGTGACCAAGAGACCCAGTACTTC	CSAPRDQETQYF
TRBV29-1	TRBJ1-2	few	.	TGCAGCGTTGAAGGGGGGGGGGGCCTTTATGGCTACACCTTC	CSVEGGGGLYGYTF
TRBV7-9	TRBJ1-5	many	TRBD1	TGTGCCAGCAGCTCGGACAGGGATCAGCCCCAGCATTTT	CASSSDRDQPQHF
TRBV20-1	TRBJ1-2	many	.	TGCAGTGCTAGAGGGGACAATCTCCACTATGGCTACACCTTC	CSARGDNLHYGYTF
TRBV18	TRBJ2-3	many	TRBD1	TGTGCCAGCTCACCAACGGACAGGGCCCCGCAGTATTTT	CASSPTDRAPQYF
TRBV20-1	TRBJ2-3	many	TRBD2	TGCAGTGCTAGAGATCAGAGCGGGGTGAAAGATACGCAGTATTTT	CSARDQSGVKDTQYF
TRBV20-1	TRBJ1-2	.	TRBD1	TGCAGTGCTCGGACAGGGGGGGGTGGCTACACCTTC	CSARTGGGGYTF
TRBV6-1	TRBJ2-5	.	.	TGTGCCAGCAGTGAAGCCCAGACAGGAGGCTTGGCGGAGACCCAGTACTTC	CASSEAQTGGLAETQYF
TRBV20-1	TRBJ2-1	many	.	TGCAGTGCCCCCAGGGGGCGGGGGGGCAATGAGCAGTTCTTC	CSAPRGRGGNEQFF
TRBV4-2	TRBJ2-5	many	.	TGTGCCAGCAGCCAAAGGGGGAGGGAGAGAGAGACCCAGTACTTC	CASSQRGRERETQYF
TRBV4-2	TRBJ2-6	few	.	TGTGCCAGCAGCCAAGAAAAAACAGGAAGGGGGGCCGGGGCCAACGTCCTGACTTTC	CASSQEKTGRGAGANVLTF
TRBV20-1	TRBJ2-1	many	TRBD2	TGCAGTGCTAGAGTAGGACTAGGGATCAACAATGAGCAGTTCTTC	CSARVGLGINNEQFF
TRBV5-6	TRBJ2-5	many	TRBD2	TGTGCCAGCAGCTTGGGGGCTAGCGGGAGAGTTGTCGAGACCCAGTACTTC	CASSLGASGRVVETQYF
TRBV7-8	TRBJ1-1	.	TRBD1	TGTGCCAGCAGAAAACAGGGGGCTAACGCTGAAGCTTTCTTT	CASRKQGANAEAFF
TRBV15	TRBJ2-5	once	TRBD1	TGTGCCACCAGCAGAGACCTAACGACAGGGGCTACCCAGTACTTC	CATSRDLTTGATQYF
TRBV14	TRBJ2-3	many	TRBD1	TGTGCCAGCAGCAAAGGGACAGGCTCTAGCACAGATACGCAGTATTTT	CASSKGTGSSTDTQYF
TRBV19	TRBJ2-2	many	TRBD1	TGTGCCAGTAGGGACAGGGGAAACACCGGGGAGCTGTTTTTT	CASRDRGNTGELFF
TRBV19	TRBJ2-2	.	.	TGTGCCTCCCAGGCGCGGCAAGACGCCGGGGAGCTGTTTTTT	CASQARQDAGELFF
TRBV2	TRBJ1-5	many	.	TGTGCCAGCAGTGCTATTAGCAATCAGCCCCAGCATTTT	CASSAISNQPQHF
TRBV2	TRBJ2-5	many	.	TGTGCCAGCAGTAGAGGGGGGGAGGGGCAAGAGACCAAGTACTTC	CASSRGGEGQETKYF
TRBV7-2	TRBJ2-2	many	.	TGTGCCAGCAGCTTAGATAATCCCCGCACCGGGGAGCTGTTTTTT	CASSLDNPRTGELFF
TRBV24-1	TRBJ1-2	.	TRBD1	TGTGCCACCAGTGACACCGGGACAGTCTATGGCTACACCTTC	CATSDTGTVYGYTF
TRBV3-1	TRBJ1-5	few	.	TGTGCCAGCACCCCCGGGGTGGGCAATCAGCCCCAGCATTTT	CASTPGVGNQPQHF
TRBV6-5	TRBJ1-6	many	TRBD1	TGTGCCAGCAGTTCATCTCGATCCGGGACAGGGGTTTCACCCCTCCACTTT	CASSSSRSGTGVSPLHF
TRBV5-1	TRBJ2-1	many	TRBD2	TGCGCCAGCAGCTTTGCAGCGGGAGGGGGAGATGAGCAGTTCTTC	CASSFAAGGGDEQFF
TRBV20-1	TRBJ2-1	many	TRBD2	TGCAGTGCTAACCAACATGGGAGGGCGGGTGAGCAGTTCTTC	CSANQHGRAGEQFF
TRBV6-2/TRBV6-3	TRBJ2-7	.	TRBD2	TGTGCCAGCATTCGAGCGGGGACTACCCACGAGCAGTACTTC	CASIRAGTTHEQYF
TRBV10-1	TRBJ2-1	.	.	TGCGCCAGCAGACCCGGACCCGGGGATGAGCAGTTCTTC	CASRPGPGDEQFF
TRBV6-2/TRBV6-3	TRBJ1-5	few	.	TGTGCCAGCAGTCACGGGGGCCAGAGCAATCAGCCCCAGCATTTT	CASSHGGQSNQPQHF
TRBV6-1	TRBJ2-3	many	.	TGTGCCAGCGCCGGACTTTCCCCGGATACGCAGTATTTT	CASAGLSPDTQYF
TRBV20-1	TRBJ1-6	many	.	TGCAGTGCCATACAGCAGCATAATTCACCCCTCCACTTT	CSAIQQHNSPLHF
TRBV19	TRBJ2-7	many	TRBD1	TGTGCCAGTAGTATAAGCCTTGGACAGGGACCCCTCTACGAGCAGTACTTC	CASSISLGQGPLYEQYF
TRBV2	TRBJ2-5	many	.	TGTGCCAGCACCATCGGGGGAGACCAAGAGACCCAGTACTTC	CASTIGGDQETQYF
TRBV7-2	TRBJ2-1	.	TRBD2	TGTGCCAGCACCCGAGCGGGGAGCTCCTACAATGAGCAGTTCTTC	CASTRAGSSYNEQFF
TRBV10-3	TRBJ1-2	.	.	TGTGCTATCAGTGAGCCAACCGAACCCTATGGCTACACCTTC	CAISEPTEPYGYTF
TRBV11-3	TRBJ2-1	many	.	TGTGCCAGCAGCCCTGACATGTTCTCCTACAATGAGCAGTTCTTC	CASSPDMFSYNEQFF
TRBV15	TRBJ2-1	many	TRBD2	TGTGCCACCAGCAGAGAGGAGACTAGCGGGAGCTCCTACAATGAGCAGTTCTTC	CATSREETSGSSYNEQFF